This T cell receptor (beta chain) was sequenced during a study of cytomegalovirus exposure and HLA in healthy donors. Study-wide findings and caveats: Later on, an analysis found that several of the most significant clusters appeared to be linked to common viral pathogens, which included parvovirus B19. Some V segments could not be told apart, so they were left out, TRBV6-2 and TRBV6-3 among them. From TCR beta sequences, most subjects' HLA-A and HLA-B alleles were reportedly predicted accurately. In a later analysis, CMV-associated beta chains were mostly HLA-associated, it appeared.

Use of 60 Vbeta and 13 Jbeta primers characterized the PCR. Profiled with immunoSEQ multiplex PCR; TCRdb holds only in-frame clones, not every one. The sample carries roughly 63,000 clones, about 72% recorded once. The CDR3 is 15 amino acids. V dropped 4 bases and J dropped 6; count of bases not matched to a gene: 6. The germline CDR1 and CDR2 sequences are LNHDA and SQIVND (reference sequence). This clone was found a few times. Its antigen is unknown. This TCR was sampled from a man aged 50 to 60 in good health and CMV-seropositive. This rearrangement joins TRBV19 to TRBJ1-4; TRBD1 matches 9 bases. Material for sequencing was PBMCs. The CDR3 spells CASSSTGGGDEKLFF. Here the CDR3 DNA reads TGTGCCAGTAGTAGCACAGGGGGCGGTGATGAAAAACTGTTTTTT.